A selection of T cell receptor beta chains follows, all from one sample in a study of tumor-infiltrating lymphocytes in localized non-small cell lung cancer. TCRdb's copy holds only in-frame clones and misses some; the assay was immunoSEQ multiplex PCR. The table has just over 7,000 clones, about 70% seen once; the top ten hold approximately 6.5%. Sample: uninvolved lung tissue not adjacent to the tumor. The receptors derive from a human donor with non-small cell lung cancer. The CDR3 runs from the conserved cysteine through the conserved F or W. A D gene is named only where the DNA matches it firmly. Part of the rows lack a size; the others show once, few, many or a class for expanded clones.

V: TRBV5-5; D: NA; size: NA; J: TRBJ1-5; CDR3: CASSFLPGDSNQPQHF; DNA: TGTGCCAGCAGCTTCCTCCCCGGGGACAGCAATCAGCCCCAGCATTTT
V: TRBV5-6; D: NA; size: NA; J: TRBJ1-1; CDR3: CASSPPSTGLQNTEAFF; DNA: TGTGCCAGCAGCCCTCCGTCGACGGGACTGCAGAACACTGAAGCTTTCTTT
V: TRBV5-4; D: NA; size: NA; J: TRBJ1-1; CDR3: CASMGRMNTEAFF; DNA: TGTGCCAGCATGGGACGGATGAACACTGAAGCTTTCTTT
V: TRBV7-2; D: NA; size: NA; J: TRBJ1-1; CDR3: CASSHRADRLEAFF; DNA: TGTGCCAGCAGCCACCGGGCCGACCGATTGGAAGCTTTCTTT
V: TRBV29-1; D: NA; size: NA; J: TRBJ1-2; CDR3: CSVVGAAGYTF; DNA: TGCAGCGTTGTCGGGGCTGCTGGCTACACCTTC
V: TRBV30; D: NA; size: NA; J: TRBJ1-1; CDR3: CAWVVPWAGTEAFF; DNA: TGTGCCTGGGTAGTCCCGTGGGCGGGCACTGAAGCTTTCTTT
V: TRBV6-5; D: NA; size: NA; J: TRBJ1-6; CDR3: CASSYGGFNSPLHF; DNA: TGTGCCAGCAGTTACGGGGGGTTTAATTCACCCCTCCACTTT
V: TRBV9; D: TRBD2; size: NA; J: TRBJ2-3; CDR3: CASSAYVAGVVDTQYF; DNA: TGTGCCAGCAGCGCCTACGTAGCGGGTGTGGTAGATACGCAGTATTTT
V: TRBV2; D: NA; size: NA; J: TRBJ1-5; CDR3: CASRPVGGRNQPQHF; DNA: TGTGCCAGCAGACCCGTCGGAGGACGCAATCAGCCCCAGCATTTT
V: TRBV5-1; D: NA; size: NA; J: TRBJ2-1; CDR3: CASSPGSGRDEQFF; DNA: TGCGCCAGCAGCCCAGGGTCGGGACGGGATGAGCAGTTCTTC
V: TRBV7-3; D: NA; size: NA; J: TRBJ2-3; CDR3: CASSFEPAGTDTQYF; DNA: TGTGCCAGCAGCTTCGAACCGGCAGGCACAGATACGCAGTATTTT
V: TRBV7-9; D: NA; size: NA; J: TRBJ2-7; CDR3: CASTATYEQYF; DNA: TGTGCCAGCACCGCTACCTACGAGCAGTACTTC
V: TRBV4-3; D: NA; size: NA; J: TRBJ1-2; CDR3: CASSHLWTDLSPYGYTF; DNA: TGCGCCAGCAGCCACCTCTGGACAGACCTTTCCCCCTATGGCTACACCTTC
V: TRBV11-3; D: NA; size: NA; J: TRBJ1-1; CDR3: CASRKTSDTEAFF; DNA: TGTGCCAGCAGGAAAACCTCCGACACTGAAGCTTTCTTT
V: TRBV7-8; D: TRBD2; size: NA; J: TRBJ2-3; CDR3: CASSHGTTDTQYF; DNA: TGTGCCAGCAGCCACGGGACTACCGATACGCAGTATTTT
V: TRBV11-3; D: TRBD2; size: NA; J: TRBJ2-1; CDR3: CASSSPGGNEQFF; DNA: TGTGCCAGCAGCTCCCCGGGGGGCAATGAGCAGTTCTTC
V: TRBV11-2; D: TRBD2; size: NA; J: TRBJ2-2; CDR3: CASSSGLAGTGELFF; DNA: TGTGCCAGCAGCTCCGGACTAGCGGGCACCGGGGAGCTGTTTTTT
V: TRBV27; D: TRBD2; size: NA; J: TRBJ2-7; CDR3: CASSLASGGPSSYEQYF; DNA: TGTGCCAGCAGTTTGGCTAGCGGGGGGCCAAGCTCCTACGAGCAGTACTTC
V: TRBV19; D: TRBD2; size: NA; J: TRBJ2-7; CDR3: CASSITGGGGTSYEQYF; DNA: TGTGCCAGTAGTATAACGGGAGGAGGCGGAACTTCCTACGAGCAGTACTTC
V: TRBV10-3; D: TRBD2; size: NA; J: TRBJ2-1; CDR3: CAISPGLAGAYNEQFF; DNA: TGTGCCATCAGCCCGGGACTAGCGGGGGCCTACAATGAGCAGTTCTTC
V: TRBV30; D: NA; size: NA; J: TRBJ2-3; CDR3: CAWSFSGTDTQYF; DNA: TGTGCCTGGAGTTTTAGCGGCACAGATACGCAGTATTTT
V: TRBV2; D: NA; size: NA; J: TRBJ2-7; CDR3: CASSSTGDSSYEQYF; DNA: TGTGCCAGCAGCTCAACGGGGGATAGCTCCTACGAGCAGTACTTC
V: TRBV27; D: TRBD1; size: NA; J: TRBJ1-4; CDR3: CASSKRDRVVEKLFF; DNA: TGTGCCAGCAGCAAGAGGGACAGGGTGGTTGAAAAACTGTTTTTT
V: TRBV4-2; D: TRBD1; size: NA; J: TRBJ1-6; CDR3: CASSHNGQGYNSPLHF; DNA: TGTGCCAGCAGCCATAACGGACAGGGCTATAATTCACCCCTCCACTTT
V: TRBV11-2; D: TRBD1; size: NA; J: TRBJ2-7; CDR3: CASSLEPGQGAYEQYF; DNA: TGTGCCAGCAGCTTAGAACCGGGACAGGGGGCCTACGAGCAGTACTTC
V: TRBV7-8; D: TRBD1; size: few; J: TRBJ2-2; CDR3: CASSAYRGDTGELFF; DNA: TGTGCCAGCAGCGCCTACAGGGGCGACACCGGGGAGCTGTTTTTT
V: TRBV7-9; D: NA; size: NA; J: TRBJ1-3; CDR3: CASSLGRGLSGNTIYF; DNA: TGTGCCAGCAGCTTAGGGAGGGGCCTCTCTGGAAACACCATATATTTT
V: TRBV19; D: NA; size: NA; J: TRBJ2-2; CDR3: CASSASGTNTGELFF; DNA: TGTGCCAGTAGTGCTTCCGGGACGAACACCGGGGAGCTGTTTTTT
V: TRBV6-6; D: NA; size: NA; J: TRBJ1-1; CDR3: CASSRSEGNTEAFF; DNA: TGTGCCAGCAGTCGTTCGGAGGGGAACACTGAAGCTTTCTTT
V: TRBV18; D: NA; size: NA; J: TRBJ2-3; CDR3: CASSPGGATQYF; DNA: TGTGCCAGCTCACCAGGGGGGGCTACGCAGTATTTT
V: TRBV28; D: NA; size: few; J: TRBJ1-5; CDR3: CASSLGARLSNQPQHF; DNA: TGTGCCAGCAGTTTGGGGGCCCGGCTTAGCAATCAGCCCCAGCATTTT
V: TRBV9; D: NA; size: NA; J: TRBJ1-1; CDR3: CASSEGRNTEAFF; DNA: TGTGCCAGCAGCGAGGGACGGAACACTGAAGCTTTCTTT
V: TRBV4-3; D: NA; size: NA; J: TRBJ2-5; CDR3: CASSQDFAAGTWYF; DNA: NA
V: TRBV5-4; D: NA; size: NA; J: TRBJ2-5; CDR3: CASSLDRVTQYF; DNA: TGTGCCAGCAGCTTGGACAGGGTGACCCAGTACTTC
V: TRBV19; D: NA; size: NA; J: TRBJ1-5; CDR3: CASRSPTRFVGNQPQHF; DNA: TGTGCCAGTAGATCTCCAACCCGGTTTGTAGGCAATCAGCCCCAGCATTTT
V: TRBV5-8; D: TRBD1; size: few; J: TRBJ2-7; CDR3: CASSLVQGARSYEQYF; DNA: TGTGCCAGCAGCTTGGTACAGGGGGCGAGATCCTACGAGCAGTACTTC
V: TRBV7-8; D: NA; size: NA; J: TRBJ2-1; CDR3: CASSLAQGNEQFF; DNA: TGTGCCAGCAGCTTAGCGCAGGGTAATGAGCAGTTCTTC
V: TRBV5-8; D: NA; size: NA; J: TRBJ1-2; CDR3: CASSLGKARDAVLYGYTF; DNA: TGTGCCAGCAGCTTGGGTAAAGCGCGGGATGCCGTCCTATATGGCTACACCTTC
V: TRBV6-1; D: TRBD1; size: NA; J: TRBJ1-6; CDR3: CASRLDRGSPLHF; DNA: TGTGCCAGCAGACTTGACAGGGGCTCACCCCTCCACTTT
V: TRBV30; D: NA; size: NA; J: TRBJ2-2; CDR3: CAWTGQSGSTGELFF; DNA: TGTGCCTGGACGGGGCAATCGGGGTCCACCGGGGAGCTGTTTTTT